This TCR beta chain was identified during a study of cytomegalovirus exposure and HLA in healthy donors. Germline CDR1 and CDR2: SGHTA and FQGNSA. The CDR3 is 16 amino acids. With V trimmed by 7 bases and J by 4 bases, 10 bases remained unmatched. PCR was performed using 60 Vbeta and 13 Jbeta primers. Measured with immunoSEQ multiplex PCR; TCRdb has only the in-frame clones, and not every one. Of 85,000 to 100,000 clones detected, approximately 63% appear once; the ten largest clones hold around 6.3%. The sequencing input was PBMCs. The V call is TRBV7-2, the J call TRBJ2-3; 11 bases are a match to TRBD2. This clonotype was obtained from a young woman in good health and CMV-seronegative. CDR3 region: CASNILAGASPDTQYF. DNA of the CDR3: TGTGCCAGCAACATACTAGCGGGAGCATCTCCAGATACGCAGTATTTT.